The clone carrying this TCR beta chain occurred many times. The antigen remains undetermined. From 8.5 to 10 ml of fresh peripheral blood, PBMCs were isolated. The data are from a study of T cells in Graves' hyperthyroidism and ophthalmopathy. Researchers amplified the TCR beta CDR3 regions from RNA transcripts. HTBI primers were employed in a first-round RT-PCR of the TCR CDR3. TCRdb reprocessed the multiplex PCR reads via MiXCR and lists one record per CDR3 protein. The repertoire holds fewer than 550,000 distinct CDR3 sequences, with 15% to 17% as singletons. Study-wide results and limits: By a 13 V-J model, ophthalmopathy was set apart from stable hyperthyroidism. Clonotypes that were expanded in thyroid above 0.001 mostly appeared in blood too.

This TCR came from a woman aged 18-30 years with Graves' hyperthyroidism. Sequencing was performed on blood.

DNA for the CDR3: TGCAGTGCTAGACAAGGAACCGGGGAGCTGTTTTTT. Protein product: CSARQGTGELFF. The J gene is TRBJ2-2, the V gene TRBV20-1; D remains unclear. The CDR3 sequence is 12 residues long. Trimming removed 2 bases from V and 5 bases from J, with 6 bases in between. Looked up from germline, CDR1 is DFQATT and CDR2 is SNEGSKA (reference sequence).